The rows below give T cell receptor beta chains drawn from one sample of a study of CD8+CD57+ T cells in acquired aplastic anemia. Using its own MiXCR run on the reads, TCRdb lists one record per CDR3 protein. The table has 310,000 or so distinct CDR3 sequences, roughly 59% seen once. Sequencing was done on a sample of sorted CD4+, CD8+, or CD8+CD57+ T cells (not recorded which) from PBMCs. These receptors all stem from a human donor with aplastic anemia. Both conserved end residues are part of each CDR3. Size tells how often a clone was seen (once, few, many) or the class of an expanded clone, and some rows leave it out.

CDR3aa	abundance	v_gene	j_gene
CSARDERDVLVTYEQYF	once	TRBV20-1	TRBJ2-7
CASGRADETQYF	many	TRBV11-2	TRBJ2-5
CASSDMGTWEQYF	.	TRBV2	TRBJ2-7
CSARDSRVPYEQYF	.	TRBV20-1	TRBJ2-7
CAISERDRTSPLHF	few	TRBV10-3	TRBJ1-6
CATSTLTGIHPQPQHF	.	TRBV15	TRBJ1-5
CASSPGLAGGQTYEQYF	many	TRBV7-9	TRBJ2-7
CASSRTSGGAGELFF	.	TRBV3-1	TRBJ2-2
CASSQEFQGLSLNTEAFF	.	TRBV5-1	TRBJ1-1
CASSEALRGDTQYF	.	TRBV2	TRBJ2-3
CATSGNRDRDYEQYF	.	TRBV15	TRBJ2-7
CASSYSWGDVGYTF	many	TRBV6-6	TRBJ1-2
CASSPRGQVNNEQFF	.	TRBV7-3	TRBJ2-1
CASSVGGTSSYNEQFF	few	TRBV9	TRBJ2-1
CASSMLEETQYF	many	TRBV19	TRBJ2-5
CASSARTDQGAQYF	.	TRBV5-1	TRBJ2-5
CASSLSGSWETQHF	.	TRBV7-9	TRBJ1-5
CASSLLEYEQYF	.	TRBV7-9	TRBJ2-7
CASSVGTGREKLFF	.	TRBV5-1	TRBJ1-4
CSAGLAGDGEQYF	many	TRBV20-1	TRBJ2-7
CASSFAVLSAPLHF	few	TRBV12-3/TRBV12-4	TRBJ1-6
CASSLAPGLAVGEQYF	many	TRBV5-6	TRBJ2-7